What follows are 4 T cell receptor beta chains derived from one specimen sequenced in a study of shared clonotypes between healthy human individuals. The data were produced by immunoSEQ multiplex PCR, yet TCRdb's version contains in-frame clones alone and is incomplete. The top ten hold around 0.4% of the sample, which has 2 million to 2.5 million clones, more than 80% seen once. Sequencing was done on a sample of naive CD4+ T cells from PBMCs. The subset was: CD45RA+ positively selected. These receptor sequences come from a man aged 18 to 30 in good health. Some clones in this sample may be carry-over from other donors' samples.

This chain connects TRBV5-1 to TRBJ2-7; 9 nucleotides match TRBD1. V lost 6 bases to trimming and J lost 5 bases; unmatched junction nucleotides: 15. Germline lookup yields CDR1 SGHRS and CDR2 YFSETQ. The CDR3 length is 16 residues. Here the CDR3 DNA reads TGCGCCAGCACCCAACGGACAGGGGCACTAGCTAACGAGCAGTACTTC. It translates to CASTQRTGALANEQYF.

The chain combines TRBV4-2 with TRBJ2-2; 9 bases align to TRBD1. This CDR3 contains 16 residues. Per germline, CDR1 LGHNA and CDR2 YNFKEQ. V lost 0 bases, J lost 2 bases, and 1 base stayed unmatched. CDR3 region: CASSQEGQGNTGELFF. CDR3 DNA sequence: TGTGCCAGCAGCCAAGAGGGACAGGGCAACACCGGGGAGCTGTTTTTT.

J is TRBJ2-5 and V is TRBV2, with D unclear. V was cut by 0 bases and J by 5 bases, with 7 bases left in between. This CDR3 comprises 13 residues. CDR1 and CDR2 (germline): SNHLY, FYNNEI. The CDR3 region has the DNA TGTGCCAGCAGTGAAGCTTCGACGGAGACCCAGTACTTC. This encodes CASSEASTETQYF.

The rearrangement joins TRBV27 to TRBJ2-3; 10 bases match TRBD1. From germline, CDR1 is MNHEY and CDR2 SMNVEV (reference sequence). The CDR3 sequence is 15 residues long. The V gene end was trimmed by 6 bases and the J gene end by 2 bases; junction bases not matched to a gene: 5. The CDR3 region is CASSFDRGLTDTQYF. CDR3 nucleotide sequence: TGTGCCAGCAGCTTCGACAGGGGGCTCACAGATACGCAGTATTTT.